This is a list of T cell receptor beta chains from one sample in a study of HIV-infected patients and healthy controls. TCRdb reanalysed the 5' RACE reads using MiXCR and keeps one entry per CDR3 protein. Of approximately 64,000 distinct CDR3 sequences in the sample, 15% to 20% are singletons; the top ten hold 1.4%. The source material was CD4+ T cells from blood. These receptors originate from a human donor in good health. CDR3s include the opening cysteine and the closing phenylalanine or tryptophan. A D gene is named only where the DNA matches it firmly. Not every row has a clone size; where given, it reads once, few, many or a size class.

>TRBJ1-2|many|TRBD1|TRBV20-1
CSAWTGGLYGYTF
TGCAGTGCTTGGACAGGGGGTCTTTATGGCTACACCTTC
>TRBJ1-1|many|NA|TRBV4-3
CASSQQGDGAEAFF
TGCGCCAGCAGCCAGCAGGGAGATGGCGCTGAAGCTTTCTTT
>TRBJ1-2|NA|NA|TRBV19
CASTRRTGSYGYTF
TGTGCCAGTACCCGGCGTACAGGGTCCTATGGCTACACCTTC
>TRBJ1-1|few|TRBD1|TRBV6-6
CASNLGQGITEAFF
TGTGCCAGCAACCTAGGACAGGGTATAACTGAAGCTTTCTTT
>TRBJ2-3|NA|NA|TRBV14
CASSRSGLPTTDTQYF
TGTGCCAGCAGCCGATCCGGACTCCCGACCACAGATACGCAGTATTTT
>TRBJ1-1|few|NA|TRBV13
CASHLITGTEAFF
TGTGCCAGTCACCTAATTACAGGGACTGAAGCTTTCTTT
>TRBJ1-2|many|NA|TRBV10-3
CAISGTYGYTF
TGTGCCATTTCGGGCACCTATGGCTACACCTTC
>TRBJ2-7|many|NA|TRBV6-5
CASSYSMPSEQYF
TGTGCCAGCAGTTACTCGATGCCGTCGGAGCAGTACTTC
>TRBJ2-3|many|NA|TRBV27
CASNSAGAGVNTQYF
TGTGCCAGCAACTCGGCGGGGGCCGGGGTAAATACGCAGTATTTT
>TRBJ1-1|NA|NA|TRBV20-1
CSAREVGGSETEAFF
TGCAGTGCTAGAGAGGTAGGGGGGAGCGAGACTGAAGCTTTCTTT
>TRBJ1-3|NA|NA|TRBV7-2
CASSLEAASGNTIYF
TGTGCCAGCAGCTTAGAGGCGGCGAGCGGAAACACCATATATTTT
>TRBJ2-2|many|NA|TRBV6-5
CASSSPGAGELFF
TGTGCCAGCAGTTCCCCCGGAGCCGGGGAGCTGTTTTTT
>TRBJ1-5|NA|TRBD1|TRBV7-8
CASSLQGGLLQPQHF
TGTGCCAGCAGCTTACAGGGGGGGTTACTTCAGCCCCAGCATTTT
>TRBJ1-2|few|NA|TRBV6-5
CASSGTPNYGYTF
TGTGCCAGCAGTGGGACACCTAACTATGGCTACACCTTC
>TRBJ1-1|many|NA|TRBV29-1
CSVRVRGTEAFF
TGCAGCGTTCGAGTACGGGGCACTGAAGCTTTCTTT
>TRBJ2-5|NA|NA|TRBV10-3
CAISDLQDEETQYF
TGTGCCATCAGTGACTTACAGGACGAAGAGACCCAGTACTTC
>TRBJ2-2|many|TRBD2|TRBV12-3/TRBV12-4
CASSSPLAGSTGELFF
TGTGCCAGCAGTTCCCCCCTAGCGGGTTCGACCGGGGAGCTGTTTTTT
>TRBJ1-2|many|NA|TRBV7-2
CASSLAENGYTF
TGTGCCAGCAGCTTAGCAGAAAATGGCTACACCTTC
>TRBJ2-1|NA|TRBD2|TRBV6-6
CASSYSWTSGNEQFF
TGTGCCAGCAGTTACTCTTGGACTAGCGGGAATGAGCAGTTCTTC
>TRBJ2-2|few|TRBD2|TRBV24-1
CATSGGGRVNTGELFF
TGTGCCACCAGTGGAGGCGGGAGGGTAAACACCGGGGAGCTGTTTTTT
>TRBJ2-3|NA|NA|TRBV12-3/TRBV12-4
CASSSYDTQYF
TGTGCCAGCAGCTCCTACGATACGCAGTATTTT
>TRBJ2-1|many|TRBD2|TRBV24-1
CATSDPSAGDRNEQFF
TGTGCCACCAGTGATCCTTCCGCGGGGGATCGCAATGAGCAGTTCTTC
>TRBJ2-3|many|NA|TRBV18
CASSPPGDGTQYF
TGTGCCAGCTCACCACCGGGGGATGGGACGCAGTATTTT
>TRBJ1-2|few|TRBD1|TRBV6-1
CASSAAFGGTGGAHGYTF
TGTGCCAGCAGCGCCGCGTTTGGCGGGACAGGGGGCGCTCATGGCTACACCTTC
>TRBJ1-2|NA|NA|TRBV12-3/TRBV12-4
CASSLVRANGYTF
TGTGCCAGCAGTTTAGTAAGGGCCAATGGCTACACCTTC
>TRBJ1-2|many|NA|TRBV11-2
CASSLEFRVSGYGYTF
TGTGCCAGCAGCTTAGAATTTCGGGTTTCGGGCTATGGCTACACCTTC
>TRBJ2-2|few|TRBD2|TRBV4-1
CASSQLAGKETGELFF
TGCGCCAGCAGCCAGTTAGCGGGAAAGGAAACCGGGGAGCTGTTTTTT
>TRBJ1-1|many|TRBD1|TRBV6-2/TRBV6-3
CASSPFRTGRIKNTEAFF
TGTGCCAGCAGTCCTTTTAGGACAGGGAGAATCAAGAACACTGAAGCTTTCTTT
>TRBJ1-4|few|NA|TRBV29-1
CSGLTTAGNEKLFF
TGCAGCGGCCTAACGACAGCTGGTAATGAAAAACTGTTTTTT
>TRBJ2-1|NA|NA|TRBV18
CASSTSPEQFF
TGTGCCAGCTCAACCTCGCCAGAGCAGTTCTTC
>TRBJ2-1|few|NA|TRBV6-5
CASSSAGLSSYNEQFF
TGTGCCAGCAGTTCCGCAGGGTTAAGCTCCTACAATGAGCAGTTCTTC
>TRBJ2-5|NA|NA|TRBV18
CASSPYGRQETQYF
TGTGCCAGCTCACCATACGGCAGACAAGAGACCCAGTACTTC
>TRBJ2-6|NA|NA|TRBV6-5
CATSTTIALSGANVLTF
TGTGCCACCAGTACCACGATAGCACTCTCTGGGGCCAACGTCCTGACTTTC
>TRBJ1-3|many|TRBD1|TRBV18
CASSPLGQSSGNTIYF
TGTGCCAGCTCACCACTGGGACAGAGCTCTGGAAACACCATATATTTT
>TRBJ2-3|medium-sized|TRBD2|TRBV5-5
CASSLSVAGLYTQYF
TGTGCCAGCAGCTTGAGCGTAGCGGGGCTGTATACGCAGTATTTT
>TRBJ2-3|many|TRBD1|TRBV5-1
CASSLGTGPLDTQYF
TGCGCCAGCAGCTTGGGGACAGGGCCTTTGGATACGCAGTATTTT
>TRBJ1-5|many|NA|TRBV10-2
CASLDSYSNQPQHF
TGCGCCAGCTTAGACAGTTATAGCAATCAGCCCCAGCATTTT
>TRBJ1-5|many|NA|TRBV6-2/TRBV6-3
CASSYGGYSNQPQHF
TGTGCCAGCAGTTACGGGGGTTATAGCAATCAGCCCCAGCATTTT
>TRBJ1-1|few|NA|TRBV6-6
CASSEQNTEAFF
TGTGCCAGCAGTGAACAGAACACTGAAGCTTTCTTT
>TRBJ2-7|many|NA|TRBV7-9
CASTLGTGRYEQYF
TGTGCCAGCACCCTGGGTACGGGCCGCTACGAGCAGTACTTC
>TRBJ2-1|many|TRBD2|TRBV20-1
CSAMQKAGGYKYNEQFF
TGCAGTGCTATGCAAAAAGCGGGAGGGTACAAATACAATGAGCAGTTCTTC
>TRBJ2-1|NA|NA|TRBV5-1
CASSGGGPYNEQFF
TGCGCCAGCAGCGGCGGGGGCCCCTACAATGAGCAGTTCTTC
>TRBJ2-1|NA|NA|TRBV7-2
CASSSFAETQFF
TGTGCCAGCAGCTCTTTTGCAGAGACCCAGTTCTTC
>TRBJ2-1|NA|NA|TRBV29-1
CSVRPRDSYNEQFF
TGCAGCGTCCGACCTAGGGATTCCTACAATGAGCAGTTCTTC
>TRBJ1-5|few|TRBD1|TRBV29-1
CSVKYGTGGQPQHF
TGCAGCGTTAAATATGGGACAGGGGGTCAGCCCCAGCATTTT
>TRBJ2-3|many|NA|TRBV7-7
CASSLRAEPDTQYF
TGTGCTAGCAGCTTAAGAGCCGAGCCAGATACGCAGTATTTT
>TRBJ2-3|NA|NA|TRBV7-8
CASSLVLASTDTQYF
TGTGCCAGCAGCTTAGTCCTTGCCTCCACAGATACGCAGTATTTT
>TRBJ1-5|NA|TRBD1|TRBV20-1
CSAAAGTGLNQPQHF
TGCAGTGCTGCCGCCGGGACAGGCTTAAATCAGCCCCAGCATTTT
>TRBJ1-1|many|NA|TRBV7-6
CASSLGQVMNTEAFF
TGTGCCAGCAGCTTAGGACAGGTTATGAACACTGAAGCTTTCTTT
>TRBJ2-2|NA|NA|TRBV20-1
CSAMPALMPGELFF
TGCAGTGCTATGCCCGCGCTAATGCCCGGGGAGCTGTTTTTT
>TRBJ1-1|many|NA|TRBV10-2
CASRRLTNTEAFF
TGCGCCAGCAGGCGGTTAACGAACACTGAAGCTTTCTTT
>TRBJ2-3|many|TRBD1|TRBV29-1
CSVAGTGKVDTQYF
TGCAGCGTAGCCGGGACAGGGAAGGTAGATACGCAGTATTTT
>TRBJ2-3|few|TRBD1|TRBV5-4
CASSSRDRGREGDTQYF
TGTGCCAGCAGCTCGAGGGACAGGGGCCGGGAAGGAGATACGCAGTATTTT
>TRBJ2-5|many|NA|TRBV20-1
CSARQALGETQYF
TGCAGTGCTAGACAGGCATTAGGGGAGACCCAGTACTTC